Below are 3 T cell receptor beta chains sequenced from a single sample in a study of T cell repertoires in cytomegalovirus infection. TCRdb re-derived calls from the reads in MiXCR, one entry per CDR3 protein. The sample has 100,000 to 150,000 distinct CDR3 sequences; 24% are singletons. No antigen has been assigned to these receptors. The sample consisted of PBMCs, sequenced either directly or after in vitro stimulation (not recorded which). These receptors were obtained from a human donor in good health (CMV status not recorded). Some clones in this sample may be carry-over from other donors' samples.

The chain combines TRBV7-9 with TRBJ1-3; possibly TRBD1 for D (5 bases). Germline V lookup: CDR1 SEHNR, CDR2 FQNEAQ (reference sequence). Trimming shortened V by 5 bases and J by 0 bases, and 11 bases separated the two germline ends. The CDR3 runs to 15 residues. The DNA for the CDR3 is TGTGCCAGCAGCCCGGGACTTTACTCTGGAAACACCATATATTTT. Translation: CASSPGLYSGNTIYF.

This clonotype was counted a few times. The chain links TRBV5-1 to TRBJ2-3; D is unclear. From germline, CDR1 is SGHRS and CDR2 YFSETQ. There are 16 residues in the CDR3. With 0 bases removed from V and 2 bases from J, the gap between germline ends came to 13 bases. CDR3 nucleotides: TGCGCCAGCAGCTTGGGATCCGCGATTACCACAGATACGCAGTATTTT. Protein: CASSLGSAITTDTQYF.

This clonotype was recorded at least ten times. This rearrangement joins TRBV7-2 to TRBJ2-3; no reliable D call. Germline lookup yields CDR1 SGHTA and CDR2 FQGNSA. The V and J ends lost 5 bases and 4 bases respectively, with 7 bases between them. There are 12 residues in the CDR3. The CDR3: CASSRVADTQYF. DNA of the CDR3: TGTGCCAGCAGCCGGGTAGCAGATACGCAGTATTTT.